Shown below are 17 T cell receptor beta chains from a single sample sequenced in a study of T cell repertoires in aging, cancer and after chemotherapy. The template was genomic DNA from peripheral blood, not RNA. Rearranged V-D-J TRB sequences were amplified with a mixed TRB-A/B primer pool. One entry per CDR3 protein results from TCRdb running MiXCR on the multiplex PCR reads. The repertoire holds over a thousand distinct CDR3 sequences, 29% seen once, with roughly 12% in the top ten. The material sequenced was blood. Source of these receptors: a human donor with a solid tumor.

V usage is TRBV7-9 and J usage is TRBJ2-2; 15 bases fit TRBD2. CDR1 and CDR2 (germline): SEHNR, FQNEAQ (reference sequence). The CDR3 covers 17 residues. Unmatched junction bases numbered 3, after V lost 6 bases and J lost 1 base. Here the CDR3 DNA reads TGTGCCAGCAGACCGGGACTAGCGGGAGGGAACACCGGGGAGCTGTTTTTT. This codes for CASRPGLAGGNTGELFF.

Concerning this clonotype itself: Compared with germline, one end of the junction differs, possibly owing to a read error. The CDR3 reads CAISGGQGAGRNTEAFF. CDR3 nucleotides: TGTGCCATCAGTGGGGGACAGGGGGCGGGGCGGAACACTGAAGCTTTCTTT. The chain joins TRBV6-5 to TRBJ1-1; 12 positions match TRBD1. Germline-derived CDR1 and CDR2 are MNHEY and SVGAGI. This CDR3 has 17 residues.

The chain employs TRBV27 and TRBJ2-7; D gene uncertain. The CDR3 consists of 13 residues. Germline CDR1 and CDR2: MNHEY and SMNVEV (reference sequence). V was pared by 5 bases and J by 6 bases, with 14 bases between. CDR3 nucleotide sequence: TGTGCCAGCAGTCGGACGGCGTTGGCCGAGCAGTACTTC. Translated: CASSRTALAEQYF.

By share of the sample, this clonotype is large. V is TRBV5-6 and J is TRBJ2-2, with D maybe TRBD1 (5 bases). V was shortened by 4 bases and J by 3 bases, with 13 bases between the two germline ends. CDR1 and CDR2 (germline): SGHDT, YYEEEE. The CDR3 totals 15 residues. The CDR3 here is CASSLVQGDTGELFF. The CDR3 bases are TGTGCCAGCAGCCTGGTCCAGGGTGACACCGGGGAGCTGTTTTTT.

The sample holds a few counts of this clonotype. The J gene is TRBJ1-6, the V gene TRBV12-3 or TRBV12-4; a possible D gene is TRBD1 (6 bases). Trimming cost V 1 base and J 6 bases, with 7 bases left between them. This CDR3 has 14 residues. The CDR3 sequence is CASSLGGGNSPLHF. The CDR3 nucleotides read TGTGCCAGCAGTTTAGGAGGGGGTAATTCACCCCTCCACTTT.

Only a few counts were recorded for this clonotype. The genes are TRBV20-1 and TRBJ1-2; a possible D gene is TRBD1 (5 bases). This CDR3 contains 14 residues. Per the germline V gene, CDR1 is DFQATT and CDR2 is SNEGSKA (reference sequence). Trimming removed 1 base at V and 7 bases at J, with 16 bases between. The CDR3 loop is CSARGGDWAGGYTF. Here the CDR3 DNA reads TGCAGTGCTAGAGGTGGGGACTGGGCGGGTGGCTACACCTTC.

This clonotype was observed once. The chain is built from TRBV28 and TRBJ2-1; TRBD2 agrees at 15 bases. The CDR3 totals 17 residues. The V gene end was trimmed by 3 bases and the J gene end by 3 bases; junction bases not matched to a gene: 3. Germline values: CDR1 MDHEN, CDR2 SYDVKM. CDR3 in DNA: TGTGCCAGCAGTTTCCGGACTAGCGGGGGGGTCTACAATGAGCAGTTCTTC. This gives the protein CASSFRTSGGVYNEQFF.

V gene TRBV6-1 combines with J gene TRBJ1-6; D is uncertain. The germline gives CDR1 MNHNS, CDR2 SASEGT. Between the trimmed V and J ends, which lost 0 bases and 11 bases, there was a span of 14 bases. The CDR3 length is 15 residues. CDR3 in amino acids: CASSEALSVSAPLHF. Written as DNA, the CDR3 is TGTGCCAGCAGTGAAGCGCTGAGCGTCTCGGCACCCCTCCACTTT.

The CDR3 is CAWSFPTLTGELFF. The CDR3, as DNA: TGTGCCTGGAGTTTCCCGACTCTAACCGGGGAGCTGTTTTTT. This chain uses TRBV30 with TRBJ2-2; no clear D gene. Per the germline V gene, CDR1 is GTSNPN and CDR2 is SVGIG (reference sequence). This CDR3 spans 14 amino acids. V was pared by 2 bases and J by 5 bases, with 12 bases between.

CDR3 DNA sequence: TGTGCCAGCAGTGCCAAGGGACTAGCGGGGGGTTACCAAGAGACCCAGTACTTC. Its translation: CASSAKGLAGGYQETQYF. The gene calls are TRBV27 and TRBJ2-5; 15 nucleotides align to TRBD2. V shed 5 bases and J 0 bases; nucleotides not matched to a gene: 7. CDR1 is MNHEY and CDR2 is SMNVEV in the germline V gene (reference sequence). There are 18 residues in the CDR3.

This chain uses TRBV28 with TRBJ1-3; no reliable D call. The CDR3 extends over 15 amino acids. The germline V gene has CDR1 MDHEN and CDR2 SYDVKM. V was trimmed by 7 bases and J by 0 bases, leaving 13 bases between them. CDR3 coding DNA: TGTGCCAGCACCGGCGCGAGAGCCTCTGGAAACACCATATATTTT. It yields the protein CASTGARASGNTIYF. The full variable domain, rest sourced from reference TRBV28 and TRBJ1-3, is DVKVTQSSRYLVKRTGEKVFLECVQDMDHENMFWYRQDPGLGLRLIYFSYDVKMKEKGDIPEGYSVSREKKERFSLILESASTNQTSMYLCASTGARASGNTIYFGEGSWLTVV.

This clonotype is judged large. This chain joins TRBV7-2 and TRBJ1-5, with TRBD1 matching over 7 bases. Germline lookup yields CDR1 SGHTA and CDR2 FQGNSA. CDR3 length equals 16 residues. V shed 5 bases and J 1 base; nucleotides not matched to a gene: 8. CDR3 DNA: TGTGCCAGCAGCGCGCGACAGGGTTTGAGCAATCAGCCCCAGCATTTT. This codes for CASSARQGLSNQPQHF.

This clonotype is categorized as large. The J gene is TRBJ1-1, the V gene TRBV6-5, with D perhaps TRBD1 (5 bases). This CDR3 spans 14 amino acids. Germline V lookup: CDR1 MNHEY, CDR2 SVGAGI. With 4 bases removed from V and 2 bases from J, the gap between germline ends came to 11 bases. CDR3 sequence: CASSSPGHNTEAFF. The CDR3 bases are TGTGCCAGCAGTTCCCCGGGGCACAACACTGAAGCTTTCTTT.

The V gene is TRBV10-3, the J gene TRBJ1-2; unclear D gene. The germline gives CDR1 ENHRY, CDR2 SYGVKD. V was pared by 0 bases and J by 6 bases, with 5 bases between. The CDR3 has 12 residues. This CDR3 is CAISESWDGYTF. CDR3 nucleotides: TGTGCCATCAGTGAGTCTTGGGATGGCTACACCTTC.

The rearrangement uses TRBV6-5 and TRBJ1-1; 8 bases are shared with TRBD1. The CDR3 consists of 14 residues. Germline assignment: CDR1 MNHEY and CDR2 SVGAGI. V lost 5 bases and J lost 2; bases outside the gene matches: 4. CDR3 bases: TGTGCCAGCAGTGGTACAGGGGGAAACACTGAAGCTTTCTTT. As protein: CASSGTGGNTEAFF.

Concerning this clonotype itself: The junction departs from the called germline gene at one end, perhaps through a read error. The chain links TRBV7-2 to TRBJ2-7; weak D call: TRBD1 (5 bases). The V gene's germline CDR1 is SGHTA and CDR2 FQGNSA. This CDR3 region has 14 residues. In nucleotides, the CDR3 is TGTGCCAGCAGCTTGGGGCCCAGCTCCCACGAGCAGTACTTC. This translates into CASSLGPSSHEQYF.

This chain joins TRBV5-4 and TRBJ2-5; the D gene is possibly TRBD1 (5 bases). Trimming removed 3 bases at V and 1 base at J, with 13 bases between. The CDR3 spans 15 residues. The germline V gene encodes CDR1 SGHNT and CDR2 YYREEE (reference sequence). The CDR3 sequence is CASSSAGQTQETQYF. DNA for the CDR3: TGTGCCAGCAGCTCGGCAGGGCAGACCCAAGAGACCCAGTACTTC.